These 24 T cell receptor beta chains were sequenced from one sample in a study of T-cell reconstitution after alpha-beta-depleted transplantation in children. Unique molecular identifiers were incorporated during preparation of the TCRbeta library. TCRdb called the PCR reads again in MiXCR, with one record for every CDR3 protein. There are 84,000 or so distinct CDR3 sequences in the sample; roughly a sixth occur only once, and 15% to 20% lies in the top ten. Material: PBMCs, mostly from graft donor cells, obtained 180 days after TCRalphabeta/CD19-depleted stem cell transplant. The receptors were gathered from a male patient aged 2 to 10 who had a stem cell transplant for acute lymphoblastic leukemia, so the T cells may come from the graft donor.

V and J are TRBV4-1 and TRBJ2-4, with unresolved D. V shed 4 bases and J shed 3 bases, with 1 base lying between them. The CDR3 covers 11 residues. Germline CDR1 is MGHRA and CDR2 is YSYEKL. CDR3 amino acids: CASSLKNIQYF. CDR3 coding DNA: TGCGCCAGCAGCCTCAAAAACATTCAGTACTTC.

This clonotype showed up just a few times. V is TRBV5-5 and J is TRBJ1-6; 7 bases align to TRBD1. The CDR3 is 16 amino acids. Trimming took 1 base from V and 0 from J; bases not matched to a gene: 1. From germline, CDR1 is SGHKS and CDR2 YYEKEE (reference sequence). For the CDR3, the DNA is TGTGCCAGCAGCTTGAGGGACAGCTCCTATAATTCACCCCTCCACTTT. This encodes CASSLRDSSYNSPLHF.

This clonotype was seen many times. The chain employs TRBV7-2 and TRBJ2-3; D gene ambiguous. This CDR3 is 16 amino acids long. V lost 1 base and J lost 4, with 15 bases in between. Germline values: CDR1 SGHTA, CDR2 FQGNSA. The CDR3 coding sequence is TGTGCCAGCAGCTTAGTCTCCTACCCCCCGGCAGATACGCAGTATTTT. This translates into CASSLVSYPPADTQYF.

The genes are TRBV5-1 and TRBJ2-1, with 10 nucleotides matching TRBD2. Germline V gene lookup returns CDR1 SGHRS and CDR2 YFSETQ. Unmatched junction bases numbered 11, after V lost 7 bases and J lost 7 bases. The CDR3 consists of 15 residues. CDR3 region: CASVLAGGPSNEQFF. The CDR3 bases are TGCGCCAGCGTGTTAGCGGGGGGCCCCTCTAATGAGCAGTTCTTC.

V usage is TRBV7-8 and J usage is TRBJ1-5; D not certain. The CDR3 length is 12 residues. Trimming shortened V by 8 bases and J by 2 bases, and 7 bases separated the two germline ends. Germline V gives CDR1 SGHVS, CDR2 FQNEAQ. CDR3 sequence reads: CASAGGNQPQHF. The CDR3 region has the DNA TGTGCCAGCGCGGGAGGCAATCAGCCCCAGCATTTT.

This clonotype appeared a few times. The chain uses TRBV5-1 and TRBJ1-3; D not resolved. Deletions cut 0 bases from V and 0 bases from J, with 16 bases between. Looked up from germline, CDR1 is SGHRS and CDR2 is YFSETQ. The CDR3 runs 18 residues. The CDR3 is CASSLEGRTVGSGNTIYF. In DNA, the CDR3 is TGCGCCAGCAGCTTGGAAGGGCGAACAGTGGGCTCTGGAAACACCATATATTTT.

Regarding this clonotype: This may stem from a read error, because a much larger clone lies one nucleotide away. The chain couples TRBV20-1 to TRBJ2-3; no firm D call. The germline V gene has CDR1 DFQATT and CDR2 SNEGSKA (reference sequence). CDR3 length equals 14 residues. Written as DNA, the CDR3 is TGCAGTGATAGAGTAAGGTCTAGCACAGATACGCAGTATTTT. This encodes CSDRVRSSTDTQYF.

This clonotype has at least ten counts. V gene TRBV29-1 combines with J gene TRBJ1-2, with TRBD1 identical over 7 bases. V dropped 7 bases and J dropped 3; count of bases not matched to a gene: 8. This CDR3 has 13 residues. Germline V gives CDR1 SQVTM, CDR2 ANQGSEA. CDR3 in amino acids: CSAFTGEYYGYTF. The CDR3 nucleotides are TGCAGCGCCTTTACAGGGGAGTACTATGGCTACACCTTC.

The rearrangement joins TRBV20-1 to TRBJ2-7, with a tentative D call TRBD2 (7 bases). CDR1 is DFQATT and CDR2 is SNEGSKA in the germline V gene (reference sequence). Between the trimmed V and J ends, which lost 6 bases and 4 bases, there was a span of 19 bases. The CDR3 covers 14 residues. The CDR3 protein is CSAPFGGGPYEQYF. In nucleotides, the CDR3 is TGCAGTGCCCCCTTTGGGGGGGGGCCTTACGAGCAGTACTTC.

This clonotype occurred a few times. V usage is TRBV6-2 or TRBV6-3 and J usage is TRBJ2-1; TRBD2 matches 10 bases. Trimming took 6 bases from V and 8 from J; bases not matched to a gene: 16. This CDR3 is 17 amino acids long. CDR1 is MNHEY, CDR2 SVGEGT, per germline. The CDR3 here is CASRMGSSGGAMDEQFF. The CDR3 bases are TGTGCCAGCAGAATGGGATCGAGCGGGGGGGCGATGGATGAGCAGTTCTTC.

The chain has TRBV6-1 and TRBJ2-7, with TRBD1 as a possible D gene (5 bases). Trimming shortened V by 2 bases and J by 1 base, and 9 bases separated the two germline ends. The CDR3 consists of 14 residues. Germline loops: CDR1 MNHNS, CDR2 SASEGT. The DNA of the CDR3 is TGTGCCAGCAGTGAACCCAGGGCTTCCTACGAGCAGTACTTC. Translating it yields CASSEPRASYEQYF.

This sequence joins TRBV6-2 or TRBV6-3 and TRBJ1-5, with D possibly TRBD1 on 6 matching bases. CDR3 size: 15 residues. V was shortened by 7 bases and J by 8 bases, with 21 bases between the two germline ends. Germline assignment: CDR1 MNHEY and CDR2 SVGEGT. The CDR3 spells CASTTPKGGVEPQHF. The CDR3 nucleotides read TGTGCCAGCACCACACCCAAAGGGGGAGTGGAGCCCCAGCATTTT.

The genes are TRBV4-2 and TRBJ1-5, with D perhaps TRBD1 (5 bases). CDR1 and CDR2 (germline): LGHNA, YNFKEQ. The CDR3 runs 14 residues. V shed 4 bases and J shed 5 bases, with 12 bases lying between them. Written as DNA, the CDR3 is TGTGCCAGCAGCCGATGGGTGGGGGATCAGCCCCAGCATTTT. It yields the protein CASSRWVGDQPQHF.

The chain joins TRBV11-3 to TRBJ2-2; D gene unclear. V was pared by 5 bases and J by 6 bases, with 13 bases between. The CDR3 spans 14 residues. Germline loops: CDR1 SGHNT, CDR2 YENEEA. CDR3: CASSNGPKAGELFF. The CDR3 coding sequence is TGTGCCAGCAGCAATGGACCCAAGGCCGGGGAGCTGTTTTTT. Together with reference TRBV11-3 and TRBJ2-2, the CDR3 gives the full variable domain: EAGVVQSPRYKIIEKKQPVAFWCNPISGHNTLYWYLQNLGQGPELLIRYENEEAVDDSQLPKDRFSAERLKGVDSTLKIQPAELGDSAVYLCASSNGPKAGELFFGEGSRLTVL.

The chain couples TRBV6-2 or TRBV6-3 to TRBJ2-5; D call uncertain. Germline loops: CDR1 MNHEY, CDR2 SVGEGT. CDR3 length equals 12 residues. V gave up 0 bases and J gave up 3 bases, with 2 bases separating them. The DNA for the CDR3 is TGTGCCAGCAGTTACTCGAAAGAGACCCAGTACTTC. It translates to CASSYSKETQYF.

The sample holds many counts of this clonotype. The J gene is TRBJ2-7, the V gene TRBV12-3 or TRBV12-4, with 9 bases that match TRBD2. V lost 3 bases to trimming and J lost 2 bases; unmatched junction nucleotides: 2. The CDR3 is 14 amino acids. Here the CDR3 reads CASSFSGGPYEQYF. The CDR3 DNA follows: TGTGCCAGCAGTTTTAGCGGGGGCCCCTACGAGCAGTACTTC.

The chain couples TRBV12-3 or TRBV12-4 to TRBJ2-2; D gene unclear. The CDR3 totals 14 residues. V lost 5 bases and J lost 6, with 13 bases in between. CDR3 DNA: TGTGCCAGCAGTCAAGCTATGGGTCCCGGGGAGCTGTTTTTT. It codes for CASSQAMGPGELFF.

V usage is TRBV14 and J usage is TRBJ2-5; possibly TRBD1 for D (5 bases). V shed 3 bases and J shed 4 bases, with 18 bases lying between them. This CDR3 has 16 residues. The germline V gene has CDR1 SGHDN and CDR2 FVKESK. CDR3: CASSQTQGSFAETQYF. DNA for the CDR3: TGTGCCAGCAGCCAGACTCAGGGTTCCTTCGCAGAGACCCAGTACTTC.

The rearrangement links TRBV20-1 to TRBJ1-1; D possibly corresponds to TRBD1 (6 bases). The CDR3 runs 16 residues. Germline values: CDR1 DFQATT, CDR2 SNEGSKA (reference sequence). V shed 5 bases and J shed 5 bases, with 24 bases lying between them. CDR3 nucleotide sequence: TGCAGTGCTTCCCCGGCCGCCGGAGGGGGTAATACTGAAGCTTTCTTT. Amino acids: CSASPAAGGGNTEAFF.

The rearrangement joins TRBV7-2 to TRBJ2-7; TRBD2 matches at 10 bases. Per germline, CDR1 SGHTA and CDR2 FQGNSA. The CDR3 totals 15 residues. The V and J ends lost 5 bases and 3 bases, in that order; junction bases with no gene match: 7. The DNA of the CDR3 is TGTGCCAGCAGCGCCGGCGGACTAGCGGTCTACGAGCAGTACTTC. It specifies CASSAGGLAVYEQYF.

This clonotype was seen only a few times. In DNA form, the CDR3 reads TGTGCCAGCAGTTTCGCCACTAGCGGGTCCTCCTACAATGAGCAGTTCTTC. Protein product: CASSFATSGSSYNEQFF. J is TRBJ2-1 and V is TRBV12-3 or TRBV12-4; 9 bases agree with TRBD2. Losses at the gene ends were 3 bases for V and 0 bases for J; bases not matched to a gene: 6. CDR3 size: 17 residues.

Notes on this clonotype: A read error may be the cause here, since a much bigger clone is one base away. This sequence joins TRBV10-3 and TRBJ2-3, with D unresolved. In germline, CDR1 is ENHRY, CDR2 SYGVKD. The V gene lost 3 bases and the J gene lost 1 base, with 5 bases spanning the gap. The CDR3 has 13 residues. CDR3 loop: CAISEHRTDTQYF. The CDR3 bases are TGTGCCATCAGTGAACACCGCACAGATACGCAGTATTTT.

This clonotype was recorded at least ten times. V usage is TRBV12-3 or TRBV12-4 and J usage is TRBJ1-5, with TRBD1 matching over 8 bases. Germline trimming cut 5 bases from V and 6 bases from J; bases unmatched to any gene: 12. This CDR3 comprises 16 residues. CDR3 DNA sequence: TGTGCCAGCAGTCCGCGGACAGGGAACGAAGGTCAGCCCCAGCATTTT. Protein sequence: CASSPRTGNEGQPQHF.

The chain combines TRBV7-9 with TRBJ2-7, with TRBD2 as a possible D gene (5 bases). Trimming cost V 5 bases and J 2 bases, with 10 bases left between them. The CDR3 runs to 13 residues. Germline assignment: CDR1 SEHNR and CDR2 FQNEAQ (reference sequence). The DNA for the CDR3 is TGTGCCAGCAGCCGAATACTAGCCTACGAGCAGTACTTC. This codes for CASSRILAYEQYF.